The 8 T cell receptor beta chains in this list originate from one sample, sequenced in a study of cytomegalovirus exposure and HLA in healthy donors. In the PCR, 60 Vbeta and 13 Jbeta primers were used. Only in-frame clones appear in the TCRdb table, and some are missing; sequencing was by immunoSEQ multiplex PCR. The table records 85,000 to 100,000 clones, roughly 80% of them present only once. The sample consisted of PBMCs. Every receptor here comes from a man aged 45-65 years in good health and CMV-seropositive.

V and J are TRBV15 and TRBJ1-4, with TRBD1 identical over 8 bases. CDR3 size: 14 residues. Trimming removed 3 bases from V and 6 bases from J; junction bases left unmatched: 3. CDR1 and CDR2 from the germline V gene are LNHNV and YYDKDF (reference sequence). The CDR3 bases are TGTGCCACCAGCAGTGGACAGGGCTATGAAAAACTGTTTTTT. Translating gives CATSSGQGYEKLFF.

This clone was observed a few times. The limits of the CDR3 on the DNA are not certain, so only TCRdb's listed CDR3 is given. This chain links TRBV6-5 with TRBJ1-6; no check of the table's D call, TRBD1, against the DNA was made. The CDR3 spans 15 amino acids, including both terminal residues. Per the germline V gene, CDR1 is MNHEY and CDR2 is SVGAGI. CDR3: CASSYGVGPGSPLNF.

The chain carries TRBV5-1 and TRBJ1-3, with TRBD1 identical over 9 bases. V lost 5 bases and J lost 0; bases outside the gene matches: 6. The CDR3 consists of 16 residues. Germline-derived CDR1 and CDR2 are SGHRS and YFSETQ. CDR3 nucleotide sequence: TGCGCCAGCAGAATCGGGACAGGGTTCTCTGGAAACACCATATATTTT. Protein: CASRIGTGFSGNTIYF. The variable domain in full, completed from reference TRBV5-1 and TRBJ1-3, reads KAGVTQTPRYLIKTRGQQVTLSCSPISGHRSVSWYQQTPGQGLQFLFEYFSETQRNKGNFPGRFSGRQFSNSRSEMNVSTLELGDSALYLCASRIGTGFSGNTIYFGEGSWLTVV.

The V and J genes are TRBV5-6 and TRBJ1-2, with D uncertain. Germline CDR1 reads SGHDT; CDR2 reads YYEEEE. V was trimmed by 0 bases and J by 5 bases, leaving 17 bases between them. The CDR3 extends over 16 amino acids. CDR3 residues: CASSLVFDGEGYGYTF. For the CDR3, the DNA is TGTGCCAGCAGCTTGGTTTTTGACGGGGAGGGATATGGCTACACCTTC.

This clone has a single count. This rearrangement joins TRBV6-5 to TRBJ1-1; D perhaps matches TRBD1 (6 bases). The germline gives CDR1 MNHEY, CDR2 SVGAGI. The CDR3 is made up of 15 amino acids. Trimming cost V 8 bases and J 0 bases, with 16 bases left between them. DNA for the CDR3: TGTGCCAGCGGCAACAGGGCAGGGCTGAACACTGAAGCTTTCTTT. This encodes CASGNRAGLNTEAFF.

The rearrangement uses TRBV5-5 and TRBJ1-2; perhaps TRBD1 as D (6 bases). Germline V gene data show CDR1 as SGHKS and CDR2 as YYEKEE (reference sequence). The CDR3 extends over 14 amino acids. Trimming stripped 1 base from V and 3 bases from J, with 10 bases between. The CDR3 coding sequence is TGTGCCAGCAGCTTGCAGGGGTTGGACTATGGCTACACCTTC. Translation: CASSLQGLDYGYTF.

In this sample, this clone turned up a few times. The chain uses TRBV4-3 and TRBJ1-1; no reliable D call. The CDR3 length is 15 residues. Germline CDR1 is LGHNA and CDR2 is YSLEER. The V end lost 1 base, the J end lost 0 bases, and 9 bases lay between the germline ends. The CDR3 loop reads CASSQVPGMNTEAFF. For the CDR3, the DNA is TGCGCCAGCAGCCAAGTTCCGGGGATGAACACTGAAGCTTTCTTT.

The CDR3 DNA sequence: TGTGCCAGCAACAGGGATTATAATTCACCCCTCCACTTT. Translation: CASNRDYNSPLHF. The chain links TRBV6-1 to TRBJ1-6, with D possibly being TRBD1 (6 bases). The CDR3 consists of 13 residues. V was cut by 7 bases and J by 4 bases, with 8 bases left in between. In germline, CDR1 is MNHNS, CDR2 SASEGT.